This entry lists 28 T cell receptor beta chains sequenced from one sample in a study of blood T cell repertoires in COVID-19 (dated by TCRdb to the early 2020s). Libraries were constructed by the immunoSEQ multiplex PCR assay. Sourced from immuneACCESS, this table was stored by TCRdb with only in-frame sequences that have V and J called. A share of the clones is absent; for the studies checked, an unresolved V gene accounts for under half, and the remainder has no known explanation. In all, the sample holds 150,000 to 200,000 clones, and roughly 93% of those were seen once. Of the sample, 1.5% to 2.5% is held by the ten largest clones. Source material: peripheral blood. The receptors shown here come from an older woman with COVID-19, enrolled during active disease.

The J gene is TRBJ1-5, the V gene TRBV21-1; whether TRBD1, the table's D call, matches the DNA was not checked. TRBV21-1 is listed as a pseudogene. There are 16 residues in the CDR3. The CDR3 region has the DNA TGTGCCAGCAGCAAAGTTGAGGGACAGGGGTACCAGCCCCAGCATTTT. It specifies CASSKVEGQGYQPQHF.

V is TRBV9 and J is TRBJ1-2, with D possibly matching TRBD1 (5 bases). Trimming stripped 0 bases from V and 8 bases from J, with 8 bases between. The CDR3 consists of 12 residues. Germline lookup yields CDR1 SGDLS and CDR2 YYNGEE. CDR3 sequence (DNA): TGTGCCAGCAGCGTAGCTAGGGGAGGCTACACCTTC. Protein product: CASSVARGGYTF.

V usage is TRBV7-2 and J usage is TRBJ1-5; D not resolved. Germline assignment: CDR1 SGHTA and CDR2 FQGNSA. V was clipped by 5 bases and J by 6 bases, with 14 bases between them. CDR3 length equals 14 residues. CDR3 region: CASSPTGTAQPQHF. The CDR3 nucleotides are TGTGCCAGCAGCCCAACGGGAACGGCTCAGCCCCAGCATTTT.

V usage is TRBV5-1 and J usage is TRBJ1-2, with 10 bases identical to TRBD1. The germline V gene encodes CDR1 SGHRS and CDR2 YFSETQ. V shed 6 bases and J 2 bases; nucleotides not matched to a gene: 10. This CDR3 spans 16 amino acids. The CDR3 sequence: CASNPQPTGGNYGYTF. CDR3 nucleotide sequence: TGCGCCAGCAATCCCCAACCGACAGGGGGCAACTATGGCTACACCTTC.

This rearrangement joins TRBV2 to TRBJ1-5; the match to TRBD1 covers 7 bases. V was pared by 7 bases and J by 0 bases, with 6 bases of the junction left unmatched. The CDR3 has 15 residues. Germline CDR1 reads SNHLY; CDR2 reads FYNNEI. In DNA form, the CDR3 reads TGTGCCAGCAAGGAGGGGGCCCATAGCAATCAGCCCCAGCATTTT. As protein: CASKEGAHSNQPQHF.

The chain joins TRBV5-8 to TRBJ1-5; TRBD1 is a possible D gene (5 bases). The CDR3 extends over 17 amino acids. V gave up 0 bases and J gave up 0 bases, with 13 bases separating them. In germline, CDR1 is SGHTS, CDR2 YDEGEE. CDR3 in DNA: TGTGCCAGCAGCTTGGTTCGGGGGTTCAATAGCAATCAGCCCCAGCATTTT. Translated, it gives CASSLVRGFNSNQPQHF.

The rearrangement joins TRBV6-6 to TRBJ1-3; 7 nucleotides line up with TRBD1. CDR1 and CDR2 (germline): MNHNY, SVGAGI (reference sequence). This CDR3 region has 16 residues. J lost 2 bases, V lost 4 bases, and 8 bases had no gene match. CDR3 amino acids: CASSFGSDRTGNTIYF. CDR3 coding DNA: TGTGCCAGCAGTTTTGGGTCGGACAGGACTGGAAACACCATATATTTT.

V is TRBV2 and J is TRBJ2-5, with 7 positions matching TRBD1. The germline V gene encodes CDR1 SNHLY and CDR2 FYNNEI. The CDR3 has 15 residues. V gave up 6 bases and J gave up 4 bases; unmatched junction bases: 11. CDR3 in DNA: TGTGCCAGCAGAAATACAGGGGCGAAAGGAGAGACCCAGTACTTC. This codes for CASRNTGAKGETQYF.

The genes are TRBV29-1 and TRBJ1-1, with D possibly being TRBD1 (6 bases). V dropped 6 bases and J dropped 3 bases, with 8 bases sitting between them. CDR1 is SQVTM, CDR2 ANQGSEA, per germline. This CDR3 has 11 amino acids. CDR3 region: CSVYRDTEAFF. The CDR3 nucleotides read TGCAGCGTGTACAGGGACACTGAAGCTTTCTTT.

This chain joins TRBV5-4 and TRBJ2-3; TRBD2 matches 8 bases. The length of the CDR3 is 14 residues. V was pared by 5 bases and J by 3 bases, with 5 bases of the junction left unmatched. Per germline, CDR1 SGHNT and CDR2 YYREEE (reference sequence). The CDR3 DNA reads TGTGCCAGCAGTTGGGGGACTAGAACAGATACGCAGTATTTT. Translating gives CASSWGTRTDTQYF.

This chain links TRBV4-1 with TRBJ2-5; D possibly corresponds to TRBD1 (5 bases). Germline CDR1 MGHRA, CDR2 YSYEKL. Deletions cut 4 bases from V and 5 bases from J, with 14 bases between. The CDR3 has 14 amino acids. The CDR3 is CASSLRTTGETQYF. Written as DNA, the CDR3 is TGCGCCAGCAGCCTTCGGACAACTGGGGAGACCCAGTACTTC.

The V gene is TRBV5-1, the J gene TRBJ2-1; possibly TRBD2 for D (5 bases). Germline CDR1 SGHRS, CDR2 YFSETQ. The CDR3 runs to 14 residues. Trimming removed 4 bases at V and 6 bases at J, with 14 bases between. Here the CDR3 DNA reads TGCGCCAGCAGCCCGACCCGACTACCCAATGAGCAGTTCTTC. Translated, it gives CASSPTRLPNEQFF.

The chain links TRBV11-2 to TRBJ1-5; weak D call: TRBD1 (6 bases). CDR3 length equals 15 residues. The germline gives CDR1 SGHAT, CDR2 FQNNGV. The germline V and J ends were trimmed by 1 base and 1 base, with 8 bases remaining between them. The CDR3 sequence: CASSLVQGSNQPQHF. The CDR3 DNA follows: TGTGCCAGCAGCTTAGTGCAGGGGAGCAATCAGCCCCAGCATTTT.

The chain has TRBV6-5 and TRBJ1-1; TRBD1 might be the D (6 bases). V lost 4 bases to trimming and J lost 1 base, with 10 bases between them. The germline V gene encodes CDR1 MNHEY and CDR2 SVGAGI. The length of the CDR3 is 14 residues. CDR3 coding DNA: TGTGCCAGCAGTTGGGACACAAGGAACACTGAAGCTTTCTTT. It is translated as CASSWDTRNTEAFF.

The DNA for the CDR3 is TGTGCCAGCAGCTCCGGGACACGGACTAACTATGGCTACACCTTC. Protein: CASSSGTRTNYGYTF. The chain joins TRBV6-5 to TRBJ1-2, with D perhaps TRBD1 (6 bases). CDR1 and CDR2 from the germline V gene are MNHEY and SVGAGI. This CDR3 has 15 residues. Between the trimmed V and J ends, which lost 6 bases and 0 bases, there was a span of 14 bases.

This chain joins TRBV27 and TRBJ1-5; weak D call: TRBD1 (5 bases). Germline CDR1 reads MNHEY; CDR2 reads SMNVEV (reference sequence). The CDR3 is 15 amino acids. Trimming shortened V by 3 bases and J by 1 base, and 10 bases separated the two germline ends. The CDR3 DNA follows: TGTGCCAGCAGTTTCGGAGGGGTGAGCAATCAGCCCCAGCATTTT. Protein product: CASSFGGVSNQPQHF.

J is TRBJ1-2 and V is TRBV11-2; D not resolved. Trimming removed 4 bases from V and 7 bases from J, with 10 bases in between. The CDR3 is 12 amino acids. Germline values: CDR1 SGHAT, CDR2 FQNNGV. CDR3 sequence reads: CASSSTTGGYTF. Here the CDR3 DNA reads TGTGCCAGCAGCTCTACAACGGGTGGCTACACCTTC.

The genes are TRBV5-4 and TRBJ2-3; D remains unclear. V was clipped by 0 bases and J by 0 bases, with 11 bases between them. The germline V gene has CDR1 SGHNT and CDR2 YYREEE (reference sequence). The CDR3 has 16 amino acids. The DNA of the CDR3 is TGTGCCAGCAGCTTGGAGTCCATAACTAGCACAGATACGCAGTATTTT. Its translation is CASSLESITSTDTQYF.

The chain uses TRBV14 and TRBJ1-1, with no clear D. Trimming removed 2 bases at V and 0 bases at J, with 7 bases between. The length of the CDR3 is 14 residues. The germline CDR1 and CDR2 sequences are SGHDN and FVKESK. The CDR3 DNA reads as TGTGCCAGCAGCCAAAGGCGGCTGAACACTGAAGCTTTCTTT. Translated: CASSQRRLNTEAFF.

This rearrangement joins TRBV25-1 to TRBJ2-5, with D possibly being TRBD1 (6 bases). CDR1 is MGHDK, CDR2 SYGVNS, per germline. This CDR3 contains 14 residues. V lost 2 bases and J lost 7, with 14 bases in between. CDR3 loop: CASSEGGDLVTQYF. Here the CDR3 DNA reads TGTGCCAGCAGTGAAGGGGGCGACTTAGTGACCCAGTACTTC. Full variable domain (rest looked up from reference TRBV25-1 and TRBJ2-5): EADIYQTPRYLVIGTGKKITLECSQTMGHDKMYWYQQDPGMELHLIHYSYGVNSTEKGDLSSESTVSRIRTEHFPLTLESARPSHTSQYLCASSEGGDLVTQYFGPGTRLLVL.

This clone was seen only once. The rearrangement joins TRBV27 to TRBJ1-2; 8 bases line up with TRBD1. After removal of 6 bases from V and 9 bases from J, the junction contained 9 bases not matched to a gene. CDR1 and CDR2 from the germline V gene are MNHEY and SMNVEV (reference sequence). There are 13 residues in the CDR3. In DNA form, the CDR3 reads TGTGCCAGCAGCTCCCGGGACAGGCGAAGCTACACCTTC. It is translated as CASSSRDRRSYTF.

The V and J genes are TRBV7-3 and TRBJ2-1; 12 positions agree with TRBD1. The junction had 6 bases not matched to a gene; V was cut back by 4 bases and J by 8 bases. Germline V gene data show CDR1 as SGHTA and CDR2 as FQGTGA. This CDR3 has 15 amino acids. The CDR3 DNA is TGTGCCAGCAGCTCACTCCGGGACAGGGGGCATGAGCAGTTCTTC. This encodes CASSSLRDRGHEQFF. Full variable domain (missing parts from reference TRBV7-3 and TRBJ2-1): GAGVSQTPSNKVTEKGKYVELRCDPISGHTALYWYRQSLGQGPEFLIYFQGTGAADDSGLPNDRFFAVRPEGSVSTLKIQRTERGDSAVYLCASSSLRDRGHEQFFGPGTRLTVL.

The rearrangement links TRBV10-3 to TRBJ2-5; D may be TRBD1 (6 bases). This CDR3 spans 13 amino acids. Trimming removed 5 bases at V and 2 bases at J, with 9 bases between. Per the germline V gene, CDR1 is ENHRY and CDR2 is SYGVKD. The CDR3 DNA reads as TGTGCCATCAGTAGGGACACTCAAGAGACCCAGTACTTC. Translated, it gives CAISRDTQETQYF.

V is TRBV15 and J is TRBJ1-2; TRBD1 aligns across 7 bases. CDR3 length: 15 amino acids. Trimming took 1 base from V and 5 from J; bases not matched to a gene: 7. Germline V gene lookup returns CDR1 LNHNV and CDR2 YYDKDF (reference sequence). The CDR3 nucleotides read TGTGCCACCAGCAGAGGACGCCGGGACAGATATGGCTACACCTTC. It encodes CATSRGRRDRYGYTF.

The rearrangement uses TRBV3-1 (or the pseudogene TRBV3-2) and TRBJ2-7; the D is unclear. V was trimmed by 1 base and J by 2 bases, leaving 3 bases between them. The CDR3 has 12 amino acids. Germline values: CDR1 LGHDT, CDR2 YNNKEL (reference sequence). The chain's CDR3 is CASSQVAYEQYF. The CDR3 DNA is TGTGCCAGCAGCCAAGTAGCCTACGAGCAGTACTTC.

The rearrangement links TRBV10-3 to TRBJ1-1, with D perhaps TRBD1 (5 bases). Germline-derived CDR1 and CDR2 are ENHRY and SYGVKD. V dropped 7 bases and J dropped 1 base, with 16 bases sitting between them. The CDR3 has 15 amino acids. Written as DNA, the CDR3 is TGTGCCATCACTAAAACCCTCCAGGGGAACACTGAAGCTTTCTTT. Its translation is CAITKTLQGNTEAFF.

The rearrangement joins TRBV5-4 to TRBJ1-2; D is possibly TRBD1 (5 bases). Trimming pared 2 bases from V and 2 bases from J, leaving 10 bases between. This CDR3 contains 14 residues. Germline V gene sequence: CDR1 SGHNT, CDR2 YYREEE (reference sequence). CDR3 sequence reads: CASSFDRRNYGYTF. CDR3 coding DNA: TGTGCCAGCAGCTTTGACAGAAGGAACTATGGCTACACCTTC.

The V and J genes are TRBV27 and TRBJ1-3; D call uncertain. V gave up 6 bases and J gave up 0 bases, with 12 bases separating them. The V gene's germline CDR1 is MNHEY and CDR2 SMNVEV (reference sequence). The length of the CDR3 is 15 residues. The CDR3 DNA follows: TGTGCCAGCAGCCCAAGGACTAGCTCTGGAAACACCATATATTTT. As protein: CASSPRTSSGNTIYF.